This TCR beta chain was sequenced during a study of T cells in women clearing cervical HPV infection. As for the study in general: Controls were women whose single incident HPV16 infection cleared within 12 months without precancer or cancer.

V lost 5 bases to trimming and J lost 1 base, with 12 bases between them. The germline V gene encodes CDR1 LNHDA and CDR2 SQIVND (reference sequence). The CDR3 totals 14 residues. Comment on this clone: Its antigen is unknown. The read is 3 residues too short to cover the CDR3 end, so that end is filled in from the germline J gene.

Study observations and caveats: Each sample's T-cell count was unknown, possibly confounding richness.

TCRdb keeps only in-frame clones here, not all; method: immunoSEQ multiplex PCR. The listing records 45,000 to 50,000 clones. Cervical HPV DNA detected by MY09/MY11 PCR, typed by dot-blot. The genes are TRBV19 and TRBJ2-7; perhaps TRBD1 as D (6 bases). The TCR comes from a woman between 18 and 70 years old with a cervical HPV16 infection that either progressed to CIN3+ or cleared (not recorded which). Source material: blood buffy coat. CDR3 protein: CASSLQGSSYEQYF. The DNA read from the CDR3 is TGTGCCAGTAGTCTGCAGGGGTCTTCCTACGAG.